A single sample gave rise to the 18 T cell receptor beta chains below, sequenced in a study of cytomegalovirus exposure and HLA in healthy donors. 60 Vbeta and 13 Jbeta primers were used in PCR. The repertoire was sequenced with immunoSEQ multiplex PCR; TCRdb's copy has only in-frame clones and lacks some. The data show about 160,000 clones, over 80% seen once. Input material: PBMCs. These receptors all come from a man aged 45 to 65 in good health and CMV-seropositive.

This sequence joins TRBV9 and TRBJ2-2; no firm D call. With 3 bases removed from V and 7 bases from J, the gap between germline ends came to 7 bases. The CDR3 is 12 amino acids. Per the germline V gene, CDR1 is SGDLS and CDR2 is YYNGEE. DNA of the CDR3: TGTGCCAGCAGCGGAAGAGACGGGGAGCTGTTTTTT. It codes for CASSGRDGELFF.

V and J are TRBV4-1 and TRBJ1-5; 9 positions match TRBD1. With 4 bases clipped from V and 6 bases from J, the junction kept 25 bases outside the gene matches. Germline V gene lookup returns CDR1 MGHRA and CDR2 YSYEKL. The CDR3 is 21 residues long. In DNA, the CDR3 is TGCGCCAGCAGCCCAATTCCTTCCGGGCCCCCCCGGGGACAGGGTAGTCAGCCCCAGCATTTT. Protein sequence: CASSPIPSGPPRGQGSQPQHF.

A remark on this clone: The same CDR3 can be traced to other DNA sequences in this sample. This rearrangement joins TRBV28 to TRBJ1-5; D remains unclear. This CDR3 has 14 amino acids. The germline gives CDR1 MDHEN, CDR2 SYDVKM. The V gene lost 3 bases and the J gene lost 0 bases, with 6 bases spanning the gap. The CDR3 region is CASSLGGSNQPQHF. As DNA, the CDR3 is TGTGCCAGCAGTTTGGGAGGTAGCAATCAGCCCCAGCATTTT.

The J gene is TRBJ2-7, the V gene TRBV7-3, with 7 nucleotides matching TRBD1. The germline CDR1 and CDR2 sequences are SGHTA and FQGTGA. The CDR3 runs to 15 residues. Trimming removed 0 bases from V and 2 bases from J; junction bases left unmatched: 4. The CDR3, as DNA: TGTGCCAGCAGCTTAACAGGGGGCCGAACCTACGAGCAGTACTTC. Protein sequence: CASSLTGGRTYEQYF.

In regard to this clone: A junction boundary mismatches the germline segment, possibly from a read error. This chain uses TRBV7-9 with TRBJ2-5; the D is unclear. The CDR3 runs 15 residues. Germline-derived CDR1 and CDR2 are SEHNR and FQNEAQ (reference sequence). The CDR3: CSSSPYGAPQETQYF. CDR3 in DNA: TGTTCCAGCAGCCCCTACGGAGCTCCACAAGAGACCCAGTACTTC.

The J gene is TRBJ2-1, the V gene TRBV13, with 11 bases identical to TRBD2. V lost 10 bases and J lost 7; bases outside the gene matches: 6. The germline gives CDR1 PRHDT, CDR2 FYEKMQ (reference sequence). The CDR3 is 13 amino acids. CDR3 sequence reads: CATPGLAVNEQFF. In DNA form, the CDR3 reads TGTGCCACCCCGGGACTAGCGGTAAATGAGCAGTTCTTC.

V is TRBV11-3 and J is TRBJ1-1; D unresolved. Germline V gives CDR1 SGHNT, CDR2 YENEEA. The CDR3 is 12 residues long. The V gene lost 4 bases and the J gene lost 1 base, with 4 bases spanning the gap. Here the CDR3 reads CASSSPNTEAFF. The CDR3 bases are TGTGCCAGCAGCTCTCCGAACACTGAAGCTTTCTTT.

The chain joins TRBV5-6 to TRBJ2-7, with 11 bases matching TRBD1. The germline V gene has CDR1 SGHDT and CDR2 YYEEEE. V lost 6 bases, J lost 4 bases, and 6 bases stayed unmatched. The CDR3 contains 14 residues. This CDR3 is CASKWGTGGYEQYF. CDR3 sequence (DNA): TGTGCCAGCAAATGGGGGACAGGGGGATACGAGCAGTACTTC.

The chain carries TRBV7-9 and TRBJ2-3; TRBD1 agrees at 7 bases. Germline CDR1 is SEHNR and CDR2 is FQNEAQ (reference sequence). With 3 bases clipped from V and 1 base from J, the junction kept 4 bases outside the gene matches. This CDR3 contains 15 residues. The CDR3 nucleotides are TGTGCCAGCAGCTTCGGCGACAGGGGCACAGATACGCAGTATTTT. Its translation: CASSFGDRGTDTQYF.

V gene TRBV6-6 combines with J gene TRBJ2-2; 10 bases align to TRBD2. CDR1 is MNHNY and CDR2 is SVGAGI in the germline V gene (reference sequence). This CDR3 is built from 16 residues. Trimming at V came to 4 bases and at J to 1 base, leaving 3 bases not matched to a gene. CDR3 sequence: CASSWVAGGNTGELFF. The CDR3 nucleotides read TGTGCCAGCAGTTGGGTAGCGGGGGGGAACACCGGGGAGCTGTTTTTT.

The chain links TRBV10-1 to TRBJ2-1; D might be TRBD2 (7 bases). This CDR3 is 20 amino acids long. Germline CDR1 is WNHNN and CDR2 is SYGVQD (reference sequence). With 2 bases removed from V and 8 bases from J, the gap between germline ends came to 31 bases. CDR3 residues: CASSEIEAQGVTSVNHEQFF. CDR3 nucleotides: TGCGCCAGCAGTGAGATTGAGGCACAGGGTGTAACTAGCGTAAACCATGAGCAGTTCTTC.

V and J are TRBV19 and TRBJ2-7; TRBD2 might be the D (5 bases). Germline lookup yields CDR1 LNHDA and CDR2 SQIVND (reference sequence). The CDR3 extends over 14 amino acids. V shed 3 bases and J shed 1 base, with 10 bases lying between them. The CDR3 DNA follows: TGTGCCAGTAGTATTTCGGGGTCGTCCTACGAGCAGTACTTC. Protein sequence: CASSISGSSYEQYF.

V and J are TRBV2 and TRBJ1-1; maybe TRBD1 (5 bases). The CDR3 runs to 15 residues. CDR1 and CDR2 from the germline V gene are SNHLY and FYNNEI. Trimming took off 2 bases at V and 0 bases at J, with 10 bases between the two ends. CDR3 amino acids: CASSERGGLNTEAFF. CDR3 bases: TGTGCCAGCAGTGAAAGGGGTGGGTTGAACACTGAAGCTTTCTTT.

The chain uses TRBV2 and TRBJ1-3, with 7 nucleotides matching TRBD1. Trimming cost V 5 bases and J 6 bases; bases outside gene matches: 7. Germline loops: CDR1 SNHLY, CDR2 FYNNEI. CDR3 size: 14 residues. Here the CDR3 DNA reads TGTGCCAGCAGTAACAACGGACAGGCAAACACCATATATTTT. Protein sequence: CASSNNGQANTIYF.

V is TRBV28 and J is TRBJ2-2, with 7 bases aligning to TRBD2. V shed 7 bases and J 6 bases; nucleotides not matched to a gene: 11. The CDR3 contains 15 residues. In germline, CDR1 is MDHEN, CDR2 SYDVKM. This CDR3 reads CASIPAGILPGELFF. Written as DNA, the CDR3 is TGTGCCAGCATCCCAGCGGGGATTTTGCCCGGGGAGCTGTTTTTT. Looking up the rest from reference TRBV28 and TRBJ2-2 gives the full variable domain: DVKVTQSSRYLVKRTGEKVFLECVQDMDHENMFWYRQDPGLGLRLIYFSYDVKMKEKGDIPEGYSVSREKKERFSLILESASTNQTSMYLCASIPAGILPGELFFGEGSRLTVL.

The genes are TRBV5-5 and TRBJ1-1, with D tentatively TRBD1 (6 bases). Germline lookup yields CDR1 SGHKS and CDR2 YYEKEE (reference sequence). The CDR3 runs 12 residues. Trimming removed 4 bases at V and 9 bases at J, with 13 bases between. The CDR3 protein is CASSLPQGKAFF. The CDR3 nucleotides read TGTGCCAGCAGCCTACCACAGGGCAAAGCTTTCTTT.

The chain is built from TRBV28 and TRBJ2-7; D not certain. Germline V CDR1 and CDR2: MDHEN, SYDVKM. CDR3 length: 14 residues. V was pared by 3 bases and J by 0 bases, with 9 bases between. CDR3 sequence reads: CASSLGSDSYEQYF. The CDR3, as DNA: TGTGCCAGCAGTTTGGGCTCTGACTCCTACGAGCAGTACTTC.

The rearrangement links TRBV4-1 to TRBJ2-3, with 16 bases identical to TRBD2. Germline trimming cut 4 bases from V and 2 bases from J; bases unmatched to any gene: 9. The CDR3 consists of 19 residues. Germline V gene data show CDR1 as MGHRA and CDR2 as YSYEKL. CDR3 nucleotide sequence: TGCGCCAGCAGCCTCCACGGGACTAGCGGGAGGGCCCTCACAGATACGCAGTATTTT. This translates into CASSLHGTSGRALTDTQYF.